The TCR beta chain under discussion was sequenced for a study of OX40 agonist ivuxolimab in advanced cancers. Study-level background: Ivuxolimab, an agonistic anti-OX40 (CD134) antibody, was given to patients. Every 2 weeks, patients received ivuxolimab intravenously, dosed at 0.01 to 10 mg/kg.

Notes on the study in general: At 0.1 to 3.0 mg/kg, clonal expansion of CD4+ and CD8+ blood T cells had occurred by week 6.

Regarding this clone: Its specificity is unknown.

V was shortened by 4 bases and J by 5 bases, with 8 bases between the two germline ends. There are 12 residues in the CDR3. In germline, CDR1 is SGHVS, CDR2 FNYEAQ. Sequenced by immunoSEQ multiplex PCR; TCRdb stores in-frame clones only, minus some. The sample contains about 62,000 clones, 92% of which appear only once. This clonotype originated in an adult with an advanced solid tumor such as melanoma, head and neck, liver or kidney cancer. The sample in question was CD4+ or CD8+ T cells sorted from blood, obtained in a trial of the OX40 agonist ivuxolimab. V gene TRBV7-6 combines with J gene TRBJ1-1; D remains ambiguous. The CDR3 nucleotides read TGTGCCAGCAGCTCGCCCTTAACTGAAGCTTTCTTT. This gives the protein CASSSPLTEAFF.